The 21 T cell receptor beta chains listed next were all sequenced from one sample in a study of OX40 agonist ivuxolimab in advanced cancers. The repertoire was sequenced with immunoSEQ multiplex PCR; TCRdb's copy has only in-frame clones and lacks some. The data show tens of thousands of clones, 85% seen once. The material was CD4+ or CD8+ T cells sorted from blood, obtained in a trial of the OX40 agonist ivuxolimab. The receptors here all came from an adult with an advanced solid tumor such as melanoma, head and neck, liver or kidney cancer.

DNA of the CDR3: TGCGCCAGCATCGCTGAAGCTTTCTTT. Translation gives CASIAEAFF. J is TRBJ1-1 and V is TRBV4-3; no reliable D call. CDR3 length equals 9 residues. V was cut by 7 bases and J by 6 bases, with 3 bases left in between. The V gene's germline CDR1 is LGHNA and CDR2 YSLEER.

V is TRBV9 and J is TRBJ1-4, with TRBD1 as a possible D gene (5 bases). The CDR3 loop spans 13 amino acids. Per germline, CDR1 SGDLS and CDR2 YYNGEE. The V and J ends lost 3 bases and 9 bases respectively, with 12 bases between them. CDR3 protein: CASSAGTEKKLFF. The CDR3 DNA reads TGTGCCAGCAGCGCCGGGACCGAGAAAAAACTGTTTTTT.

The genes are TRBV7-2 and TRBJ1-1; no definite D call. Germline V gene lookup returns CDR1 SGHTA and CDR2 FQGNSA. CDR3 length: 13 residues. V was cut by 1 base and J by 7 bases, with 10 bases left in between. The CDR3, as DNA: TGTGCCAGCAGCTTAGTAGCGAGGCTTGAAGCTTTCTTT. It encodes CASSLVARLEAFF. The whole variable domain, remainder taken from reference TRBV7-2 and TRBJ1-1, is GAGVSQSPSNKVTEKGKDVELRCDPISGHTALYWYRQSLGQGLEFLIYFQGNSAPDKSGLPSDRFSAERTGGSVSTLTIQRTQQEDSAVYLCASSLVARLEAFFGQGTRLTVV.

The rearrangement joins TRBV5-1 to TRBJ2-5, with 8 positions matching TRBD2. Germline V lookup: CDR1 SGHRS, CDR2 YFSETQ. V was pared by 4 bases and J by 2 bases, with 7 bases of the junction left unmatched. This CDR3 contains 15 residues. The CDR3 reads CASSTQGLDQETQYF. The CDR3 nucleotides read TGCGCCAGCAGCACACAGGGACTAGATCAAGAGACCCAGTACTTC. Full variable domain (rest looked up from reference TRBV5-1 and TRBJ2-5): KAGVTQTPRYLIKTRGQQVTLSCSPISGHRSVSWYQQTPGQGLQFLFEYFSETQRNKGNFPGRFSGRQFSNSRSEMNVSTLELGDSALYLCASSTQGLDQETQYFGPGTRLLVL.

A few counts support this clone. The chain joins TRBV6-5 to TRBJ1-1; D is uncertain. CDR1 and CDR2 (germline): MNHEY, SVGAGI. The ends were cut back, 4 bases at V and 3 bases at J, with 3 bases in the middle. The CDR3 sequence is 11 residues long. CDR3 protein: CASSFDTEAFF. CDR3 nucleotides: TGTGCCAGCAGTTTCGACACTGAAGCTTTCTTT.

The chain has TRBV14 and TRBJ1-2, with no clear D. From germline, CDR1 is SGHDN and CDR2 FVKESK. V dropped 0 bases and J dropped 2 bases, with 10 bases sitting between them. The length of the CDR3 is 15 residues. In nucleotides, the CDR3 is TGTGCCAGCAGCCAAGAATCGTGGCCAAACTATGGCTACACCTTC. Translating it yields CASSQESWPNYGYTF.

As concerns this clone: The same CDR3 also results from other DNA sequences found in this sample. The chain employs TRBV7-3 and TRBJ1-2; TRBD1 agrees at 9 bases. The germline gives CDR1 SGHTA, CDR2 FQGTGA. The CDR3 is 13 residues long. V shed 2 bases and J 5 bases; nucleotides not matched to a gene: 0. The CDR3 DNA reads as TGTGCCAGCAGCTTAGGACAGGGGTATGGCTACACCTTC. This gives the protein CASSLGQGYGYTF.

The chain has TRBV19 and TRBJ2-7, with TRBD2 matching over 8 bases. The CDR3 spans 16 residues. Germline CDR1 reads LNHDA; CDR2 reads SQIVND (reference sequence). J was trimmed by 1 base and V by 2 bases; bases with no gene match: 7. This chain's CDR3 is CASSISGGGGSYEQYF. CDR3 nucleotides: TGTGCCAGTAGTATATCTGGGGGCGGGGGGTCCTACGAGCAGTACTTC.

The V and J genes are TRBV6-1 and TRBJ1-5; D call uncertain. Germline CDR1 is MNHNS and CDR2 is SASEGT. This CDR3 has 14 residues. This CDR3 reads CATWEGGSNQPQHF. The CDR3 DNA follows: TGTGCGACTTGGGAGGGTGGGAGCAATCAGCCCCAGCATTTT.

A few counts support this clone. The chain carries TRBV5-1 and TRBJ1-1, with 9 bases that match TRBD1. The CDR3 spans 15 residues. Looked up from germline, CDR1 is SGHRS and CDR2 is YFSETQ. The V gene end was trimmed by 4 bases and the J gene end by 4 bases; junction bases not matched to a gene: 8. For the CDR3, the DNA is TGCGCCAGCAGCCCCCATTCGACAGGGGGCACTGAAGCTTTCTTT. Its protein is CASSPHSTGGTEAFF.

This sequence joins TRBV12-5 and TRBJ2-3; possibly TRBD1 for D (6 bases). V shed 0 bases and J shed 3 bases, with 13 bases lying between them. There are 16 residues in the CDR3. The germline V gene has CDR1 LGHNT and CDR2 FRNRAP. CDR3 amino acids: CASGLVDRWGTDTQYF. CDR3 DNA sequence: TGTGCTAGTGGTTTGGTCGACAGGTGGGGGACAGATACGCAGTATTTT. The full variable domain, completed using reference TRBV12-5 and TRBJ2-3, is DARVTQTPRHKVTEMGQEVTMRCQPILGHNTVFWYRQTMMQGLELLAYFRNRAPLDDSGMPKDRFSAEMPDATLATLKIQPSEPRDSAVYFCASGLVDRWGTDTQYFGPGTRLTVL.

A few counts support this clone. The chain couples TRBV7-3 to TRBJ2-2; tentatively, D is TRBD1 (7 bases). CDR3 length: 16 amino acids. Germline V gene sequence: CDR1 SGHTA, CDR2 FQGTGA. Trimming left V 2 bases short and J 4 bases short, with 14 bases between. The CDR3 DNA follows: TGTGCCAGCAGCTTATCTGCAGGGGGGACCACCGGGGAGCTGTTTTTT. Its translation is CASSLSAGGTTGELFF. Supplemented by reference TRBV7-3 and TRBJ2-2, the full variable domain reads GAGVSQTPSNKVTEKGKYVELRCDPISGHTALYWYRQSLGQGPEFLIYFQGTGAADDSGLPNDRFFAVRPEGSVSTLKIQRTERGDSAVYLCASSLSAGGTTGELFFGEGSRLTVL.

The V and J genes are TRBV27 and TRBJ1-2; D remains ambiguous. Germline-derived CDR1 and CDR2 are MNHEY and SMNVEV (reference sequence). The CDR3 totals 13 residues. The V and J ends lost 5 bases and 7 bases respectively, with 14 bases between them. The CDR3 sequence: CASSKGRTAGYTF. In DNA, the CDR3 is TGTGCCAGCAGTAAAGGGAGGACGGCTGGCTACACCTTC.

The chain has TRBV2 and TRBJ1-2; TRBD1 agrees at 7 bases. The CDR3 is 14 amino acids. Trimming cost V 6 bases and J 7 bases; bases outside gene matches: 11. CDR1 and CDR2 from the germline V gene are SNHLY and FYNNEI. CDR3 in DNA: TGTGCCAGCAGCCTCCTCGGACAGGCCGGTGGCTACACCTTC. Encoded protein: CASSLLGQAGGYTF.

V usage is TRBV7-8 and J usage is TRBJ2-1; no clear D gene. Trimming took off 2 bases at V and 6 bases at J, with 14 bases between the two ends. This CDR3 is built from 15 residues. Germline CDR1 SGHVS, CDR2 FQNEAQ. CDR3 nucleotides: TGTGCCAGCAGCTTAAGGGTGGAGAATCGCAATGAGCAGTTCTTC. This encodes CASSLRVENRNEQFF.

This chain joins TRBV5-4 and TRBJ1-2; D is ambiguous. The CDR3 contains 14 residues. Germline V gene sequence: CDR1 SGHNT, CDR2 YYREEE (reference sequence). The V end was cut by 1 base, the J end by 4 bases, with 11 bases between. Here the CDR3 reads CASSLLEGGYGYTF. CDR3 nucleotides: TGTGCCAGCAGCTTGTTAGAAGGAGGCTATGGCTACACCTTC.

The rearrangement links TRBV6-1 to TRBJ1-6; 9 nucleotides line up with TRBD1. CDR1 and CDR2 from the germline V gene are MNHNS and SASEGT. The CDR3 length is 13 residues. V lost 8 bases, J lost 7 bases, and 3 bases stayed unmatched. The CDR3 protein is CASGTGRNSPLHF. The CDR3 nucleotides are TGTGCCAGCGGGACAGGGAGGAATTCACCCCTCCACTTT.

The V call is TRBV6-6, the J call TRBJ2-1; D possibly corresponds to TRBD2 (6 bases). V gave up 8 bases and J gave up 6 bases, with 14 bases separating them. Germline V gives CDR1 MNHNY, CDR2 SVGAGI (reference sequence). The CDR3 runs to 13 residues. The CDR3 region is CASRLEGRNEQFF. The DNA of the CDR3 is TGTGCCAGCCGGTTGGAGGGACGCAATGAGCAGTTCTTC.

This clone was counted between two and nine times. The rearrangement uses TRBV30 and TRBJ1-2; D is ambiguous. CDR3 length equals 13 residues. The V and J ends lost 3 bases and 4 bases respectively, with 12 bases between them. Germline values: CDR1 GTSNPN, CDR2 SVGIG (reference sequence). The CDR3 bases are TGTGCCTGGAGGCAGGCGGGAGGCTATGGCTACACCTTC. This translates into CAWRQAGGYGYTF.

The chain employs TRBV6-5 and TRBJ1-1; D unclear. The V end lost 6 bases, the J end lost 0 bases, and 5 bases lay between the germline ends. The CDR3 loop spans 12 amino acids. Germline V gene lookup returns CDR1 MNHEY and CDR2 SVGAGI. This CDR3 is CASSRLNTEAFF. The CDR3 nucleotides are TGTGCCAGCAGCCGTCTGAACACTGAAGCTTTCTTT.

This clone was recorded many times. This chain connects TRBV7-2 to TRBJ1-5, with D perhaps matching TRBD1 (5 bases). Germline V gene sequence: CDR1 SGHTA, CDR2 FQGNSA. V was clipped by 5 bases and J by 6 bases, with 11 bases between them. The CDR3 is 13 residues long. The CDR3 spells CASSEVGGQPQHF. In DNA form, the CDR3 reads TGTGCCAGCAGCGAGGTGGGGGGTCAGCCCCAGCATTTT.